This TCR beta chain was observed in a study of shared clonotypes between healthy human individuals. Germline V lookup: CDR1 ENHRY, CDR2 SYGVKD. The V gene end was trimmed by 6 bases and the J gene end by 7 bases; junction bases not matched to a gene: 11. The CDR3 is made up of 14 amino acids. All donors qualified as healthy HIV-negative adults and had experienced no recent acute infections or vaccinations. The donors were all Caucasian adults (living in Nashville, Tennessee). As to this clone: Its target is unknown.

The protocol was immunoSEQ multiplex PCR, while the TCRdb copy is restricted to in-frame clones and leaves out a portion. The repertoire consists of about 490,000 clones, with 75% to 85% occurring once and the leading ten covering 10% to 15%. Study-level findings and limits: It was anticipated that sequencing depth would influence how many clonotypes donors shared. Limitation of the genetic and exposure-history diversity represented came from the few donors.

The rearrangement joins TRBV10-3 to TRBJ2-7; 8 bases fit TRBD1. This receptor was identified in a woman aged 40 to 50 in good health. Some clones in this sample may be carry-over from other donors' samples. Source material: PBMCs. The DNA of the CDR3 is TGTGCCATCAGCCGACAGGGGTATGGTCAGGAGCAGTACTTC. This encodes CAISRQGYGQEQYF.